What follows is one T cell receptor beta chain and its context. The data derive from a study of OX40 agonist ivuxolimab in advanced cancers. CDR1 and CDR2 (germline): SGHTA, FQGNSA. Trimming pared 3 bases from V and 12 bases from J, leaving 12 bases between. This CDR3 is built from 13 residues. Profiling relied on immunoSEQ multiplex PCR, and the TCRdb table lists in-frame clones only, not all of them. The sample includes tens of thousands of clones, 85% to 90% of them seen just once. The sequence was obtained from an adult with an advanced solid tumor such as melanoma, head and neck, liver or kidney cancer. This rearrangement joins TRBV7-2 to TRBJ2-6, with no clear D. The source material was CD4+ or CD8+ T cells sorted from blood, sampled in a trial of the OX40 agonist ivuxolimab. The CDR3 DNA sequence: TGTGCCAGCAGCTTGGAAGGCATCCCCGTCCTGACTTTC. Translating gives CASSLEGIPVLTF. Together with reference TRBV7-2 and TRBJ2-6, the CDR3 gives the full variable domain: GAGVSQSPSNKVTEKGKDVELRCDPISGHTALYWYRQSLGQGLEFLIYFQGNSAPDKSGLPSDRFSAERTGGSVSTLTIQRTQQEDSAVYLCASSLEGIPVLTFGAGSRLTVL.